These 28 T cell receptor beta chains share one sample of origin, sequenced in a study of cytomegalovirus exposure and HLA in healthy donors. With 60 Vbeta and 13 Jbeta primers, the PCR was carried out. Profiling relied on immunoSEQ multiplex PCR, and the TCRdb table lists in-frame clones only, not all of them. The sample has about 160,000 clones, approximately 79% seen once. Sequenced material: PBMCs. The receptors shown here come from a middle-aged man in good health and CMV-seronegative.

The chain couples TRBV5-6 to TRBJ2-5, with a tentative D call TRBD1 (6 bases). The CDR3 consists of 14 residues. From germline, CDR1 is SGHDT and CDR2 YYEEEE. Deletions cut 2 bases from V and 7 bases from J, with 15 bases between. CDR3 in amino acids: CASSFDRFAVTQYF. The CDR3 nucleotides read TGTGCCAGCAGCTTTGACAGGTTCGCGGTGACCCAGTACTTC.

The V and J genes are TRBV20-1 and TRBJ2-7; D gene uncertain. V lost 5 bases to trimming and J lost 6 bases, with 11 bases between them. CDR1 is DFQATT, CDR2 SNEGSKA, per germline (reference sequence). The CDR3 is made up of 11 amino acids. The CDR3 protein is CSAGGISEQYF. CDR3 nucleotide sequence: TGCAGTGCTGGCGGAATCAGCGAGCAGTACTTC.

The V call is TRBV19, the J call TRBJ1-5, with D perhaps TRBD1 (6 bases). This CDR3 comprises 12 residues. Per the germline V gene, CDR1 is LNHDA and CDR2 is SQIVND (reference sequence). Trimming cost V 3 bases and J 10 bases, with 10 bases left between them. Here the CDR3 DNA reads TGTGCCAGTAGTATGGCGGACAGCCCCCAGCATTTT. Translating gives CASSMADSPQHF.

CDR3 coding DNA: TGTGCCAGCAGTAGTACAGGGTGGCGAGAGACCCAGTACTTC. It yields the protein CASSSTGWRETQYF. J is TRBJ2-5 and V is TRBV28; TRBD1 might be the D (6 bases). V lost 5 bases, J lost 4 bases, and 14 bases lay in between. Per germline, CDR1 MDHEN and CDR2 SYDVKM. CDR3 length: 14 amino acids.

This clone was counted only a few times. V usage is TRBV4-2 and J usage is TRBJ1-1; tentative D call: TRBD1 (6 bases). Trimming left V 4 bases short and J 0 bases short, with 6 bases between. Germline CDR1 LGHNA, CDR2 YNFKEQ. The CDR3 runs 13 residues. The CDR3 region has the DNA TGTGCCAGCAGCCGGGACATGAACACTGAAGCTTTCTTT. Translating it yields CASSRDMNTEAFF.

This clone has just a few counts. The chain uses TRBV7-9 and TRBJ2-1; a weak D match, TRBD1 (5 bases). Germline values: CDR1 SEHNR, CDR2 FQNEAQ (reference sequence). The ends were cut back, 4 bases at V and 10 bases at J, with 20 bases in the middle. This CDR3 comprises 15 residues. The CDR3, as DNA: TGTGCCAGCAGCTCCCCGGCCAGGGCAGACGGAGAGCAGTTCTTC. Translation gives CASSSPARADGEQFF.

This chain uses TRBV7-2 with TRBJ1-1; 7 nucleotides line up with TRBD1. The CDR3 extends over 15 amino acids. V shed 1 base and J 7 bases; nucleotides not matched to a gene: 9. CDR1 and CDR2 (germline): SGHTA, FQGNSA. DNA for the CDR3: TGTGCCAGCAGCTTAGTAGGGTGGGCAGGGGGTGAAGCTTTCTTT. Translating gives CASSLVGWAGGEAFF.

V and J are TRBV9 and TRBJ1-2, with 7 positions matching TRBD1. This CDR3 contains 14 residues. V trimming: 6 bases; J trimming: 11 bases; junction bases outside the gene matches: 16. Germline-derived CDR1 and CDR2 are SGDLS and YYNGEE. The CDR3: CASNRRTGALGYTF. In DNA form, the CDR3 reads TGTGCCAGCAACAGGAGGACAGGAGCCTTGGGGTACACCTTC.

This chain uses TRBV27 with TRBJ2-7; TRBD1 might be the D (5 bases). CDR3 length: 17 residues. V was pared by 1 base and J by 10 bases, with 26 bases between. Germline CDR1 reads MNHEY; CDR2 reads SMNVEV (reference sequence). The CDR3 region is CASSLLGAGEGPSPQYF. The CDR3 DNA is TGTGCCAGCAGTTTATTAGGGGCCGGAGAAGGGCCCAGTCCCCAGTACTTC.

On this clone: One junction end does not reproduce the germline sequence, and a read error may be involved. The V and J genes are TRBV29-1 and TRBJ2-4; 9 nucleotides align to TRBD1. There are 14 residues in the CDR3. Germline lookup yields CDR1 SQVTM and CDR2 ANQGSEA. The chain's CDR3 is CSGGDRAEGNSQYF. The CDR3 DNA reads as TGCAGCGGTGGGGACAGGGCCGAGGGAAACAGTCAGTACTTC.

The CDR3 spells CASSPRPGLAGTDTQYF. The CDR3 DNA reads TGTGCCAGCAGTCCCAGACCGGGACTAGCGGGCACAGATACGCAGTATTTT. This chain links TRBV27 with TRBJ2-3; 11 nucleotides agree with TRBD2. Germline CDR1 and CDR2: MNHEY and SMNVEV (reference sequence). V gave up 5 bases and J gave up 1 base; unmatched junction bases: 8. This CDR3 spans 17 amino acids.

This clone was observed once. The V gene is TRBV6-5, the J gene TRBJ1-1, with 11 bases identical to TRBD1. Germline V CDR1 and CDR2: MNHEY, SVGAGI. The J segment lost 5 bases and the V segment lost 5 bases, leaving 4 bases of the junction unmatched. The CDR3 spans 14 residues. CDR3 sequence reads: CASSAGTGGTEAFF. The CDR3 DNA sequence: TGTGCCAGCAGTGCTGGGACAGGGGGGACTGAAGCTTTCTTT.

On this clone: The junction shows a germline mismatch at one end, possibly a read error. This chain links TRBV5-1 with TRBJ2-6; 9 positions match TRBD1. The germline V gene has CDR1 SGHRS and CDR2 YFSETQ. The CDR3 consists of 18 residues. CDR3: CASRGRTGVSYGANGLTF. The CDR3 coding sequence is TGCGCCAGCAGGGGGAGGACAGGGGTTTCCTATGGGGCCAACGGCCTGACTTTC.

This clone has just a few counts. This sequence joins TRBV6-1 and TRBJ2-1, with 9 bases matching TRBD2. CDR1 is MNHNS, CDR2 SASEGT, per germline. Trimming at V came to 4 bases and at J to 5 bases, leaving 6 bases not matched to a gene. CDR3 length: 15 amino acids. In DNA, the CDR3 is TGTGCCAGCAGTGTCGCGGGGGGGTTAGACAATGAGCAGTTCTTC. As protein: CASSVAGGLDNEQFF.

For the CDR3, the DNA is TGTGCCAGCAGTAGTAGCGGGAGGGCCGCAAATGAGCAGTTCTTC. Encoded protein: CASSSSGRAANEQFF. V usage is TRBV2 and J usage is TRBJ2-1; 11 nucleotides agree with TRBD2. The germline CDR1 and CDR2 sequences are SNHLY and FYNNEI. There are 15 residues in the CDR3. The J segment lost 7 bases and the V segment lost 5 bases, leaving 7 bases of the junction unmatched.

This chain uses TRBV5-1 with TRBJ2-1; weak D call: TRBD2 (5 bases). The CDR3 covers 15 residues. Trimming took 4 bases from V and 2 from J, leaving 13 bases between them. The germline CDR1 and CDR2 sequences are SGHRS and YFSETQ. CDR3 coding DNA: TGCGCCAGCAGCCCAACTAGTGAACCCTACAATGAGCAGTTCTTC. Amino acids: CASSPTSEPYNEQFF.

The chain couples TRBV4-1 to TRBJ2-3; 7 bases align to TRBD2. V was clipped by 1 base and J by 4 bases; unmatched bases: 5. This CDR3 contains 15 residues. The germline CDR1 and CDR2 sequences are MGHRA and YSYEKL. The DNA of the CDR3 is TGCGCCAGCAGCCAAGCACGAACTAGCGCAGATACGCAGTATTTT. This gives the protein CASSQARTSADTQYF.

As concerns this clone: Distinct nucleotide sequences in the sample also encode this CDR3. This chain connects TRBV18 to TRBJ2-1, with D maybe TRBD2 (7 bases). V lost 3 bases, J lost 4 bases, and 25 bases lay in between. Germline V CDR1 and CDR2: KGHSH, LQKENI. This CDR3 is 19 amino acids long. The DNA for the CDR3 is TGTGCCAGCTCACCCCGGGCGGGGGCGTCTAGCGGAAGTTACAATGAGCAGTTCTTC. Amino acids: CASSPRAGASSGSYNEQFF. Full variable domain (outside the CDR3, taken from reference TRBV18 and TRBJ2-1): NAGVMQNPRHLVRRRGQEARLRCSPMKGHSHVYWYRQLPEEGLKFMVYLQKENIIDESGMPKERFSAEFPKEGPSILRIQQVVRGDSAAYFCASSPRAGASSGSYNEQFFGPGTRLTVL.

This chain's CDR3 is CASSPPTSGNLYNEQFF. The CDR3 coding sequence is TGTGCCAGCTCACCCCCCACTAGCGGGAACCTCTACAATGAGCAGTTCTTC. The chain joins TRBV18 to TRBJ2-1; 10 bases are a match to TRBD2. CDR1 is KGHSH and CDR2 is LQKENI in the germline V gene. This CDR3 has 17 amino acids. The junction had 8 bases not matched to a gene; V was cut back by 3 bases and J by 3 bases.

This chain joins TRBV7-2 and TRBJ1-1, with a possible D match to TRBD1 (6 bases). V was pared by 4 bases and J by 6 bases, with 15 bases between. The CDR3 runs to 14 residues. The V gene's germline CDR1 is SGHTA and CDR2 FQGNSA. The CDR3 nucleotides are TGTGCCAGCAGCTATATGGGGAACAGGGCTGAAGCTTTCTTT. It codes for CASSYMGNRAEAFF.

The CDR3 loop is CASSLGEVNEKLFF. The DNA for the CDR3 is TGTGCCAGCAGCCTTGGAGAGGTTAATGAAAAACTGTTTTTT. The rearrangement joins TRBV28 to TRBJ1-4, with D unclear. The germline V gene has CDR1 MDHEN and CDR2 SYDVKM. V was cut by 6 bases and J by 4 bases, with 12 bases left in between. CDR3 length equals 14 residues. The full variable domain, completed using reference TRBV28 and TRBJ1-4, is DVKVTQSSRYLVKRTGEKVFLECVQDMDHENMFWYRQDPGLGLRLIYFSYDVKMKEKGDIPEGYSVSREKKERFSLILESASTNQTSMYLCASSLGEVNEKLFFGSGTQLSVL.

V gene TRBV7-6 combines with J gene TRBJ2-1; D is unresolved. V was pared by 1 base and J by 6 bases, with 13 bases between. The CDR3 runs to 15 residues. Germline V gene sequence: CDR1 SGHVS, CDR2 FNYEAQ. This CDR3 reads CASSLGSTPLNEQFF. In DNA, the CDR3 is TGTGCCAGCAGCTTAGGATCGACTCCCCTCAATGAGCAGTTCTTC. Drawing the rest from reference TRBV7-6 and TRBJ2-1, the complete variable domain is GAGVSQSPRYKVTKRGQDVALRCDPISGHVSLYWYRQALGQGPEFLTYFNYEAQQDKSGLPNDRFSAERPEGSISTLTIQRTEQRDSAMYRCASSLGSTPLNEQFFGPGTRLTVL.

The rearrangement joins TRBV19 to TRBJ2-5; 8 nucleotides line up with TRBD1. Near its end, the DNA agrees better with TRBJ2-7, so the J call may be wrong. Germline CDR1 is LNHDA and CDR2 is SQIVND (reference sequence). The CDR3 covers 14 residues. CDR3: CASRRTGLRDEQYF. Here the CDR3 DNA reads TGTGCCAGTCGACGGACAGGGCTTCGGGACGAGCAGTACTTC.

The V and J genes are TRBV9 and TRBJ2-1, with D maybe TRBD1 (6 bases). Trimming stripped 5 bases from V and 4 bases from J, with 13 bases between. The CDR3 is 14 residues long. Germline loops: CDR1 SGDLS, CDR2 YYNGEE. The CDR3 spells CASRARQGYNEQFF. CDR3 sequence (DNA): TGTGCCAGCAGGGCTAGGCAGGGGTACAATGAGCAGTTCTTC.

A word on this clone: An end of the junction differs from the germline gene, which may be a read error. The chain has TRBV7-9 and TRBJ2-1; maybe TRBD2 (5 bases). Germline V gene lookup returns CDR1 SEHNR and CDR2 FQNEAQ (reference sequence). This CDR3 contains 15 residues. Here the CDR3 reads CSSSFSGVNRNEQFF. The CDR3 DNA reads TGTTCCAGCAGCTTCAGCGGAGTGAATAGAAATGAGCAGTTCTTC. Full variable domain (rest looked up from reference TRBV7-9 and TRBJ2-1): DTGVSQNPRHKITKRGQNVTFRCDPISEHNRLYWYRQTLGQGPEFLTYFQNEAQLEKSRLLSDRFSAERPKGSFSTLEIQRTEQGDSAMYLCSSSFSGVNRNEQFFGPGTRLTVL.

Comment on this clone: Other DNA sequences from this sample encode an identical CDR3 as well. The chain uses TRBV2 and TRBJ2-1; 11 positions agree with TRBD2. This CDR3 spans 14 amino acids. Trimming at V came to 7 bases and at J to 3 bases, leaving 2 bases not matched to a gene. Germline V lookup: CDR1 SNHLY, CDR2 FYNNEI. CDR3 nucleotides: TGTGCCAGCAACCTAGCGGGGGGCTACAATGAGCAGTTCTTC. It codes for CASNLAGGYNEQFF.

V usage is TRBV4-1 and J usage is TRBJ2-5; possibly TRBD2 for D (5 bases). Trimming pared 7 bases from V and 4 bases from J, leaving 16 bases between. The CDR3 loop spans 14 amino acids. Germline V gives CDR1 MGHRA, CDR2 YSYEKL. As DNA, the CDR3 is TGCGCCAGCACGCCTTACGAGGGCGGAGAGACCCAGTACTTC. Protein sequence: CASTPYEGGETQYF.

The chain employs TRBV28 and TRBJ2-7; 9 bases map to TRBD2. This CDR3 is built from 15 residues. Trimming cost V 6 bases and J 2 bases; bases outside gene matches: 8. Germline CDR1 is MDHEN and CDR2 is SYDVKM. The CDR3 loop reads CASRAIAGVPYEQYF. For the CDR3, the DNA is TGTGCCAGCAGGGCCATAGCGGGAGTGCCCTACGAGCAGTACTTC.